This entry lists 25 T cell receptor beta chains sequenced from one sample in a study of beta chain features in type 1 diabetes. The authors reverse transcribed all of the isolated RNA, so sequencing captured expressed TCRB transcripts. The method was immunoSEQ multiplex PCR; TCRdb's version includes in-frame clones alone and lacks a portion of them. The sample shows roughly 130,000 clones, approximately 9.2% of them seen only once. Sequenced input: central memory CD4+ T cells from blood. The source of these receptors is a man younger than 30 in good health.

V is TRBV18 and J is TRBJ2-5, with a tentative D call TRBD1 (5 bases). CDR1 and CDR2 from the germline V gene are KGHSH and LQKENI. The CDR3 is 13 residues long. Between the trimmed V and J ends, which lost 2 bases and 3 bases, there was a span of 7 bases. This chain's CDR3 is CASSPIREETQYF. The CDR3 DNA is TGTGCCAGCTCACCAATCAGGGAAGAGACCCAGTACTTC.

This clone has a handful of counts. A much larger clone sits a single nucleotide away, making a read error possible. Within the sample, other DNA sequences also encode this same CDR3. The chain joins TRBV4-2 to TRBJ2-3; a possible D gene is TRBD1 (5 bases). CDR1 and CDR2 from the germline V gene are LGHNA and YNFKEQ. CDR3 size: 12 residues. V lost 5 bases and J 4 bases, leaving 7 bases between the germline ends. Here the CDR3 reads CASSLGADTQYF. The CDR3 nucleotides read TGTGCCAGCAGCTTAGGGGCAGATACGCAGTATTTT.

This clone was counted a few times. V usage is TRBV19 and J usage is TRBJ2-5; D ambiguous. CDR3 length: 13 amino acids. Germline values: CDR1 LNHDA, CDR2 SQIVND (reference sequence). The V gene lost 4 bases and the J gene lost 2 bases, with 8 bases spanning the gap. The CDR3 loop is CASSKQEQETQYF. CDR3 DNA: TGTGCCAGTAGTAAGCAAGAACAAGAGACCCAGTACTTC.

The chain combines TRBV18 with TRBJ2-1; perhaps TRBD2 as D (6 bases). Germline assignment: CDR1 KGHSH and CDR2 LQKENI. The CDR3 contains 16 residues. V gave up 4 bases and J gave up 0 bases, with 13 bases separating them. The CDR3 region has the DNA TGTGCCAGCTCACAGGACTATTTTAGCTCCTACAATGAGCAGTTCTTC. It is translated as CASSQDYFSSYNEQFF.

This clone was recorded a few times. The rearrangement links TRBV7-9 to TRBJ2-3, with D perhaps matching TRBD1 (5 bases). Germline loops: CDR1 SEHNR, CDR2 FQNEAQ (reference sequence). The CDR3 runs to 15 residues. V was trimmed by 2 bases and J by 2 bases, leaving 11 bases between them. This CDR3 reads CASSLRQGTTDTQYF. For the CDR3, the DNA is TGTGCCAGCAGCTTAAGGCAGGGAACCACAGATACGCAGTATTTT.

This clone was seen a handful of times. This chain links TRBV4-2 with TRBJ2-7; possibly TRBD1 for D (5 bases). The CDR3 runs 15 residues. Germline loops: CDR1 LGHNA, CDR2 YNFKEQ. The germline V and J ends were trimmed by 5 bases and 2 bases, with 16 bases remaining between them. CDR3 DNA sequence: TGTGCCAGCAGCTTGGCTAGATCAGGGCCCTACGAGCAGTACTTC. This gives the protein CASSLARSGPYEQYF.

This clone was detected only a few times. The rearrangement links TRBV7-2 to TRBJ2-1; TRBD2 is a possible D gene (5 bases). CDR1 SGHTA and CDR2 FQGNSA come from the germline V gene. The CDR3 is 13 residues long. V dropped 3 bases and J dropped 9 bases, with 12 bases sitting between them. The CDR3 reads CASSFSGFGEQFF. In nucleotides, the CDR3 is TGTGCCAGCAGCTTTTCGGGGTTCGGTGAGCAGTTCTTC.

This clone has just a few counts. This chain joins TRBV4-2 and TRBJ1-1, with D tentatively TRBD1 (5 bases). The CDR3 contains 14 residues. The V end was cut by 1 base, the J end by 1 base, with 7 bases between. Germline loops: CDR1 LGHNA, CDR2 YNFKEQ. The CDR3 protein is CASSQVGGNTEAFF. CDR3 in DNA: TGTGCCAGCAGCCAAGTGGGGGGGAACACTGAAGCTTTCTTT.

This clone was detected a few times. This chain links TRBV6-5 with TRBJ1-4; 8 positions agree with TRBD1. With 6 bases clipped from V and 4 bases from J, the junction kept 4 bases outside the gene matches. The CDR3 has 14 amino acids. The germline gives CDR1 MNHEY, CDR2 SVGAGI. CDR3 DNA sequence: TGTGCCAGCAGGAAACAGGGGGTTAATGAAAAACTGTTTTTT. Translation: CASRKQGVNEKLFF.

V and J are TRBV5-4 and TRBJ1-1; D gene ambiguous. Trimming left V 0 bases short and J 1 base short, with 4 bases between. Germline CDR1 reads SGHNT; CDR2 reads YYREEE (reference sequence). The CDR3 totals 13 residues. The CDR3 sequence: CASSLASNTEAFF. The CDR3 region has the DNA TGTGCCAGCAGCTTGGCCTCGAACACTGAAGCTTTCTTT.

This clone has a handful of counts. The rearrangement links TRBV4-3 to TRBJ1-6, with 8 bases aligning to TRBD1. This CDR3 is built from 15 residues. The ends lost 4 bases at V and 9 bases at J; junction bases unmatched: 8. Germline loops: CDR1 LGHNA, CDR2 YSLEER. CDR3 region: CASSLQGAFGSPLHF. CDR3 DNA: TGCGCCAGCAGCCTTCAGGGGGCCTTTGGTTCACCCCTCCACTTT.

This clone has a handful of counts. This sequence joins TRBV19 and TRBJ1-2; 9 nucleotides align to TRBD1. There are 13 residues in the CDR3. The V segment lost 5 bases and the J segment 8 bases; nucleotides outside the gene matches: 6. Germline CDR1 and CDR2: LNHDA and SQIVND (reference sequence). For the CDR3, the DNA is TGTGCCAGTAGTTGGCGACAGGGGGTCGGCTACACCTTC. Amino acids: CASSWRQGVGYTF.

The chain combines TRBV5-4 with TRBJ2-2; D is ambiguous. Germline CDR1 is SGHNT and CDR2 is YYREEE (reference sequence). V was trimmed by 0 bases and J by 6 bases, leaving 6 bases between them. The CDR3 has 13 residues. The chain's CDR3 is CASSLGGSGELFF. The CDR3 DNA sequence: TGTGCCAGCAGCTTGGGCGGTTCCGGGGAGCTGTTTTTT. The complete variable domain, with remaining parts taken from reference TRBV5-4 and TRBJ2-2, reads ETGVTQSPTHLIKTRGQQVTLRCSSQSGHNTVSWYQQALGQGPQFIFQYYREEENGRGNFPPRFSGLQFPNYSSELNVNALELDDSALYLCASSLGGSGELFFGEGSRLTVL.

This clone was recorded a few times. V is TRBV2 and J is TRBJ1-1; D is unclear. The germline gives CDR1 SNHLY, CDR2 FYNNEI. This CDR3 spans 13 amino acids. V lost 7 bases, J lost 2 bases, and 11 bases lay in between. CDR3: CASIGEFNTEAFF. The CDR3, as DNA: TGTGCCAGCATCGGGGAGTTTAACACTGAAGCTTTCTTT.

The table lists this clone with a few counts. This chain connects TRBV5-1 to TRBJ2-2; D gene ambiguous. This CDR3 spans 12 amino acids. V was shortened by 4 bases and J by 8 bases, with 9 bases between the two germline ends. Germline V gene data show CDR1 as SGHRS and CDR2 as YFSETQ. The CDR3 nucleotides are TGCGCCAGCAGCCTCCCCGAGGGGGAGCTGTTTTTT. Translation: CASSLPEGELFF.

The CDR3 nucleotides read TGTGCCGGAGAAAGGACAGGGGGCCGGTATGGCTACACCTTC. Translation gives CAGERTGGRYGYTF. This rearrangement joins TRBV30 to TRBJ1-2; TRBD1 aligns across 11 bases. The CDR3 runs 14 residues. Germline values: CDR1 GTSNPN, CDR2 SVGIG (reference sequence). After removal of 8 bases from V and 5 bases from J, the junction contained 10 bases not matched to a gene.

Only a few counts were recorded for this clone. Written as DNA, the CDR3 is TGCGCCAGCAGCCAAACGGGACAGGGGCTGGACACCATATATTTT. Encoded protein: CASSQTGQGLDTIYF. The chain recombines TRBV4-1 with TRBJ1-3; TRBD1 matches at 10 bases. The CDR3 totals 15 residues. Looked up from germline, CDR1 is MGHRA and CDR2 is YSYEKL. The junction had 6 bases not matched to a gene; V was cut back by 2 bases and J by 8 bases.

CDR3 amino acids: CASSINRVGGELFF. CDR3 sequence (DNA): TGTGCCAGCAGCATAAACAGGGTTGGCGGGGAGCTGTTTTTT. The chain recombines TRBV7-3 with TRBJ2-2, with a tentative D call TRBD1 (6 bases). This CDR3 is 14 amino acids long. Germline V gives CDR1 SGHTA, CDR2 FQGTGA. V was cut by 5 bases and J by 7 bases, with 14 bases left in between.

Only a few counts were recorded for this clone. The chain couples TRBV13 to TRBJ2-3; D may be TRBD2 (5 bases). The CDR3 has 14 amino acids. The germline V gene has CDR1 PRHDT and CDR2 FYEKMQ (reference sequence). V gave up 3 bases and J gave up 5 bases, with 12 bases separating them. This chain's CDR3 is CASSFLAGGDTQYF. DNA for the CDR3: TGTGCCAGCAGCTTTTTGGCAGGAGGAGATACGCAGTATTTT.

The rearrangement links TRBV30 to TRBJ1-6; D unresolved. This CDR3 has 12 amino acids. Per the germline V gene, CDR1 is GTSNPN and CDR2 is SVGIG (reference sequence). Trimming stripped 3 bases from V and 10 bases from J, with 10 bases between. DNA of the CDR3: TGTGCCTGGAGAGGGAGAAGATCACCCCTCCACTTT. Its translation: CAWRGRRSPLHF.

This chain links TRBV4-3 with TRBJ2-2; 9 bases align to TRBD2. Germline values: CDR1 LGHNA, CDR2 YSLEER. The CDR3 consists of 17 residues. J gave up 4 bases and V 0 bases, and 6 bases lay outside the gene matches. This chain's CDR3 is CASSQDSSGGSTGELFF. The CDR3 nucleotides read TGCGCCAGCAGCCAAGATAGCAGCGGGGGGAGCACCGGGGAGCTGTTTTTT.

This sequence joins TRBV4-2 and TRBJ1-4, with D perhaps matching TRBD1 (5 bases). Germline assignment: CDR1 LGHNA and CDR2 YNFKEQ. This CDR3 region has 19 residues. The V end lost 0 bases, the J end lost 0 bases, and 17 bases lay between the germline ends. In DNA form, the CDR3 reads TGTGCCAGCAGCCAAGATGGGATAGTACGGGGGGCAACTAATGAAAAACTGTTTTTT. Protein: CASSQDGIVRGATNEKLFF.

This clone appeared a few times. This chain joins TRBV7-2 and TRBJ2-7; D is possibly TRBD1 (5 bases). With 3 bases removed from V and 3 bases from J, the gap between germline ends came to 9 bases. Germline lookup yields CDR1 SGHTA and CDR2 FQGNSA. This CDR3 is 13 amino acids long. The CDR3 loop reads CASSFADIYEQYF. The DNA of the CDR3 is TGTGCCAGCAGCTTCGCGGACATCTACGAGCAGTACTTC.

This chain links TRBV5-1 with TRBJ1-5, with 7 bases fitting TRBD1. V shed 7 bases, J shed 2 bases, and the junction held 6 bases outside the gene matches. Looked up from germline, CDR1 is SGHRS and CDR2 is YFSETQ. The CDR3 runs 14 residues. The CDR3 DNA is TGCGCCAGCGGACCCGGGACAGGCAATCAGCCCCAGCATTTT. It translates to CASGPGTGNQPQHF.

This clone has a handful of counts. The chain is built from TRBV5-1 and TRBJ1-5; the D is unclear. V lost 3 bases to trimming and J lost 3 bases, with 10 bases between them. Germline V lookup: CDR1 SGHRS, CDR2 YFSETQ. The CDR3 sequence is 14 residues long. The CDR3 nucleotides read TGCGCCAGCAGCTCAGGACTCACCAATCAGCCCCAGCATTTT. Encoded protein: CASSSGLTNQPQHF.